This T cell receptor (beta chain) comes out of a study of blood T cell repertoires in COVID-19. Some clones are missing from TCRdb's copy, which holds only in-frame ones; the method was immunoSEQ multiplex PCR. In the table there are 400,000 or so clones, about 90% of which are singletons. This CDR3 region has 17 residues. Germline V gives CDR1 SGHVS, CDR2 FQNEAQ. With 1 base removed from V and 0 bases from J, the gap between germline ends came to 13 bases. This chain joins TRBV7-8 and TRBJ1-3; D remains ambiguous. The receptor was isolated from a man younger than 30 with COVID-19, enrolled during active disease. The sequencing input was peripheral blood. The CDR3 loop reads CASSLDFTLDSGNTIYF. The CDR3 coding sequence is TGTGCCAGCAGCTTAGACTTCACCTTAGACTCTGGAAACACCATATATTTT.